The clone carrying this T cell receptor beta chain was recorded a few times. Its antigen remains unknown. TCRdb recomputed calls from the 5' RACE reads with MiXCR, one row per CDR3 protein. The sample yields around 150,000 distinct CDR3 sequences, 18% seen once. This CDR3 has 14 amino acids. Germline CDR1 MNHNS, CDR2 SASEGT. The trim removed 10 bases at V and 6 bases at J, leaving 10 bases unmatched. The entry originates in a study of CD8 T cells in ankylosing spondylitis. Notes on the study in general: Earlier authors reported some of these motif variants in reactive arthritis synovial fluid and blood. CD8+ disease-linked clones were present at relatively low frequencies in blood.

The chain is built from TRBV6-1 and TRBJ2-2, with 8 bases fitting TRBD2. Sequencing used blood, either unsorted or a sorted T cell fraction (not recorded which). This sequence was found in a male donor with ankylosing spondylitis or in good health (not recorded which). CDR3 protein: CATRDSGTPGELFF. DNA of the CDR3: TGTGCCACTCGGGATAGCGGGACTCCCGGGGAGCTGTTTTTT.